One TCR beta chain is described in this entry. It was with 60 Vbeta and 13 Jbeta primers that the PCR ran. Clones were read by immunoSEQ multiplex PCR, and TCRdb kept only the in-frame ones, dropping some. The sample has over 100,000 clones, roughly 68% seen once. The entry originates in a study of cytomegalovirus exposure and HLA in healthy donors. The germline gives CDR1 SGHNT, CDR2 YYREEE (reference sequence). The CDR3 has 14 amino acids. With 1 base removed from V and 2 bases from J, the gap between germline ends came to 10 bases. The rearrangement links TRBV5-4 to TRBJ2-7, with unresolved D. The material sequenced was PBMCs. This clonotype was sampled from a woman aged 25 to 45 in good health and CMV-seronegative. CDR3 region: CASSLLPQAYEQYF. The CDR3 DNA is TGTGCCAGCAGCTTGTTACCTCAGGCCTACGAGCAGTACTTC.